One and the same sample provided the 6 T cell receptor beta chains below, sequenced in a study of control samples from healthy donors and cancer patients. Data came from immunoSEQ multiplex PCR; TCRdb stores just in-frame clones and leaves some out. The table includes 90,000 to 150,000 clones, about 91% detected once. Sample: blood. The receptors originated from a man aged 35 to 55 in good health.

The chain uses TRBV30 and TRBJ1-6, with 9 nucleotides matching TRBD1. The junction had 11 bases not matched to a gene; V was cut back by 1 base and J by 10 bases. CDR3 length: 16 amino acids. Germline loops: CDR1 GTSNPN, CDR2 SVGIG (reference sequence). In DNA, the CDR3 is TGTGCCTGGAGTGAACTCTTAACAGGGGGCGAATCACCCCTCCACTTT. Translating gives CAWSELLTGGESPLHF.

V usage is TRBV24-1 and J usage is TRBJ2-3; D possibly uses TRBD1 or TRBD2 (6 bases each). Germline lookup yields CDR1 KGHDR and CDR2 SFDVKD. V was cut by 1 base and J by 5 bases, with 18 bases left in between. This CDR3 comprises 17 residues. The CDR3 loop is CATSDFGGGALLDTQYF. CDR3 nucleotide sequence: TGTGCCACCAGTGATTTCGGAGGGGGTGCTCTTTTAGATACGCAGTATTTT.

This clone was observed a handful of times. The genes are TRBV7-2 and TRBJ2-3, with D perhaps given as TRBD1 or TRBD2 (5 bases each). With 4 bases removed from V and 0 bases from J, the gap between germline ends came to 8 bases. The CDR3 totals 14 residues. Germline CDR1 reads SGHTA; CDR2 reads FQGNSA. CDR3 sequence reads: CASSWGPSTDTQYF. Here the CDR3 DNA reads TGTGCCAGCAGCTGGGGACCGAGCACAGATACGCAGTATTTT.

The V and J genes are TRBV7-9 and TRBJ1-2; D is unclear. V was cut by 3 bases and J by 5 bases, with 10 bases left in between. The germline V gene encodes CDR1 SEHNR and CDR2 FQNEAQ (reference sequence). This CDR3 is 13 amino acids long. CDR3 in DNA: TGTGCCAGCAGCTTGCGGCCGGGGTATGGCTACACCTTC. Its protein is CASSLRPGYGYTF.

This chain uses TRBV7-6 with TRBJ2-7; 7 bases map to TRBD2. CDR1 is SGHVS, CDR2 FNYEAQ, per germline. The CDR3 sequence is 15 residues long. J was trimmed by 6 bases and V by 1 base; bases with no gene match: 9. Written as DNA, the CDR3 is TGTGCCAGCAGCTTAGACCCACGGGGGGTAATCGAGCAGTACTTC. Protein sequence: CASSLDPRGVIEQYF. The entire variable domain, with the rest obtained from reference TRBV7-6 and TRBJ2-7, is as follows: GAGVSQSPRYKVTKRGQDVALRCDPISGHVSLYWYRQALGQGPEFLTYFNYEAQQDKSGLPNDRFSAERPEGSISTLTIQRTEQRDSAMYRCASSLDPRGVIEQYFGPGTRLTVT.

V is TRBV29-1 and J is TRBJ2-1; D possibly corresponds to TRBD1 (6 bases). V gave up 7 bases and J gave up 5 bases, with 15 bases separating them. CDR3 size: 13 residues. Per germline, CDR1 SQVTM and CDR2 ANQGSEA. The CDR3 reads CSGQYGQNNEQFF. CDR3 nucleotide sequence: TGCAGCGGCCAGTATGGACAGAACAATGAGCAGTTCTTC.